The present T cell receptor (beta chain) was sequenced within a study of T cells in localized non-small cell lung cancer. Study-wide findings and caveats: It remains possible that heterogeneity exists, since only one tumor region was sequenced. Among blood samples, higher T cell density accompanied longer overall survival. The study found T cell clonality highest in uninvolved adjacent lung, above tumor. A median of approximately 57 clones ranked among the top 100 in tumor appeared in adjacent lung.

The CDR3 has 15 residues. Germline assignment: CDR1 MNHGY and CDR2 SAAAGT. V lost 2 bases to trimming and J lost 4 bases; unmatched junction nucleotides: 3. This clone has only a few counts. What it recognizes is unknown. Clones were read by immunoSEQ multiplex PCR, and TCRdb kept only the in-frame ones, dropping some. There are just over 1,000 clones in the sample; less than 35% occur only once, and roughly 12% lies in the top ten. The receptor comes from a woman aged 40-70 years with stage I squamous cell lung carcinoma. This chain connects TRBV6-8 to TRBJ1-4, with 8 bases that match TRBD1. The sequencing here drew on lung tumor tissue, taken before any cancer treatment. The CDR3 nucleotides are TGTGCCAGCAGTTACGACAGGGGCAGTAATGAAAAACTGTTTTTT. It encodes CASSYDRGSNEKLFF.